This TCR beta chain was retrieved from a study of Ad26.COV2.S vaccination and SARS-CoV-2 variants. The protocol was immunoSEQ multiplex PCR, while the TCRdb copy is restricted to in-frame clones and leaves out a portion. The sample shows about 350,000 clones, roughly 89% of them seen only once. Treatment here: roughly 20 received Ad26.COV2.S at low or high dose, single or two shots; five or six received placebo; per-sample allocation not given. Samples analyzed were those drawn on day 63 after the first vaccine or placebo injection. Donor was an adult aged 18-55 years in Boston. An Ad26 vector was used to express Wuhan-strain SARS-CoV-2 spike as the vaccine. Germline loops: CDR1 SGHRS, CDR2 YFSETQ. Losses at the gene ends were 2 bases for V and 3 bases for J; bases not matched to a gene: 5. CDR3 length: 16 residues.

The sequences come from peripheral blood, collected in a trial of Ad26.COV2.S vaccine versus placebo. The chain recombines TRBV5-1 with TRBJ2-3; 11 bases fit TRBD1. The source of this sequence is a person between 18 and 65 years old who received the Ad26.COV2.S COVID-19 vaccine or a placebo. The CDR3 DNA sequence: TGCGCCAGCAGCTTCCGGACAGGGGGCGGTACAGATACGCAGTATTTT. This sequence encodes CASSFRTGGGTDTQYF.